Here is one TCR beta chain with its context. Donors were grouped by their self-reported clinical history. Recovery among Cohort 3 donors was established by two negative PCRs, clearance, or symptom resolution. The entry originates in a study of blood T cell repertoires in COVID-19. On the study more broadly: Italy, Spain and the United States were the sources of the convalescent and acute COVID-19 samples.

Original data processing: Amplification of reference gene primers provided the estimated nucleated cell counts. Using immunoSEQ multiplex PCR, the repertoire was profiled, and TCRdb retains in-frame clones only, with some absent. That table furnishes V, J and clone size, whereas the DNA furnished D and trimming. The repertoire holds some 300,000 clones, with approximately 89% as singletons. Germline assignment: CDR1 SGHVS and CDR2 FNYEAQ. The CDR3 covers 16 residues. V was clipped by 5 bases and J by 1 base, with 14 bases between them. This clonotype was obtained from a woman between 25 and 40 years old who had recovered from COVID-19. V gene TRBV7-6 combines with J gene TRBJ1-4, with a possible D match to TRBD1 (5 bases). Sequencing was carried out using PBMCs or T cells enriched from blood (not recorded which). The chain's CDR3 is CASSRGRGGTNEKLFF. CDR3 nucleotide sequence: TGTGCCAGCAGCCGGGGACGGGGAGGAACTAATGAAAAACTGTTTTTT. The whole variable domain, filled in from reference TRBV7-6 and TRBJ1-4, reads GAGVSQSPRYKVTKRGQDVALRCDPISGHVSLYWYRQALGQGPEFLTYFNYEAQQDKSGLPNDRFSAERPEGSISTLTIQRTEQRDSAMYRCASSRGRGGTNEKLFFGSGTQLSVL.